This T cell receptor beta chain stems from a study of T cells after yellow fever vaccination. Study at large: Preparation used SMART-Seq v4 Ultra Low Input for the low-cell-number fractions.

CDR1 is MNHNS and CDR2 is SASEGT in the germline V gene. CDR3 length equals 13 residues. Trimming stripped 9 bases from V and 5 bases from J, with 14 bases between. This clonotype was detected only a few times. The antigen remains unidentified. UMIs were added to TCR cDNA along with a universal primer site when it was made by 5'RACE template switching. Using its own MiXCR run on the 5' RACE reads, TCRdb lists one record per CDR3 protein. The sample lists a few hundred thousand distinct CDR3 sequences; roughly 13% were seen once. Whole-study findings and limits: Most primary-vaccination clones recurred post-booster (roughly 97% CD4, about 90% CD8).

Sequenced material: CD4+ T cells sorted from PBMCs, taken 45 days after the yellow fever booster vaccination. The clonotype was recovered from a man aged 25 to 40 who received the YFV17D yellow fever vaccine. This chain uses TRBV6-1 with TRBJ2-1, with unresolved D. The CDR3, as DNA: TGTGCCAGTCTATCGATTTTTGACAATGAGCAGTTCTTC. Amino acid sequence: CASLSIFDNEQFF.